The 17 T cell receptor beta chains in this list originate from one sample, sequenced in a study of TIL therapy for anti-PD-1-resistant metastatic lung cancer. The time point was: pre-treatment sample, taken before nivolumab and TIL therapy. The libraries were made with immunoSEQ v3. TCRdb's table, derived via immunoSEQ multiplex PCR, lists solely in-frame clones and lacks some. This table has just under 60,000 clones, roughly 70% appearing once. Source: blood, taken at baseline. Receptor source: a person between 30 and 79 years old with non-small cell lung cancer.

This chain joins TRBV5-1 and TRBJ2-3; a weak D match, TRBD1 (5 bases). This CDR3 is 14 amino acids long. Deletions cut 0 bases from V and 2 bases from J, with 7 bases between. Germline CDR1 SGHRS, CDR2 YFSETQ. In DNA form, the CDR3 reads TGCGCCAGCAGCTTGGAAGGGGTCACAGATACGCAGTATTTT. Translation: CASSLEGVTDTQYF.

This chain links TRBV5-8 with TRBJ1-5; a possible D gene is TRBD1 (5 bases). The CDR3 totals 12 residues. CDR1 is SGHTS and CDR2 is YDEGEE in the germline V gene. Trimming shortened V by 6 bases and J by 10 bases, and 14 bases separated the two germline ends. Here the CDR3 reads CASTEGYRPQHF. CDR3 coding DNA: TGTGCCAGCACAGAGGGGTATCGACCCCAGCATTTT.

The rearrangement joins TRBV28 to TRBJ2-7; 7 positions agree with TRBD2. Germline CDR1 and CDR2: MDHEN and SYDVKM. The CDR3 contains 17 residues. V shed 3 bases and J 6 bases; nucleotides not matched to a gene: 17. CDR3 sequence (DNA): TGTGCCAGCAGTTTGCCCCCTCGGGGGGTAGCGGGTGGCGAGCAGTACTTC. Residues: CASSLPPRGVAGGEQYF.

The chain is built from TRBV7-3 and TRBJ1-1; no reliable D call. The V gene lost 6 bases and the J gene lost 1 base, with 9 bases spanning the gap. Germline V gene lookup returns CDR1 SGHTA and CDR2 FQGTGA. This CDR3 has 13 residues. CDR3 protein: CASSPHGNTEAFF. CDR3 coding DNA: TGTGCCAGCAGTCCCCACGGGAACACTGAAGCTTTCTTT.

The CDR3 coding sequence is TGTGCCAGTAGTATGTCGCTAGCGGGGCCCAATGAGCAGTTCTTC. Amino acids: CASSMSLAGPNEQFF. The genes are TRBV19 and TRBJ2-1; TRBD2 aligns across 9 bases. The CDR3 covers 15 residues. Germline V gene lookup returns CDR1 LNHDA and CDR2 SQIVND (reference sequence). Trimming took 3 bases from V and 6 from J; bases not matched to a gene: 6.

V is TRBV6-6 and J is TRBJ1-2; D may be TRBD1 (5 bases). Trimming took 8 bases from V and 4 from J, leaving 17 bases between them. Per the germline V gene, CDR1 is MNHNY and CDR2 is SVGAGI (reference sequence). This CDR3 contains 14 residues. The CDR3 coding sequence is TGTGCCAGCGAAAACCCCCGACAGCTCTATGGCTACACCTTC. This sequence encodes CASENPRQLYGYTF.

This clone was found a few times. V gene TRBV18 combines with J gene TRBJ1-3, with D hard to call. The CDR3 runs 19 residues. Trimming removed 4 bases from V and 0 bases from J, with 22 bases in between. Germline V gene data show CDR1 as KGHSH and CDR2 as LQKENI. CDR3 in amino acids: CASSRVTSSTDDSGNTIYF. As DNA, the CDR3 is TGTGCCAGCTCACGGGTGACTAGCAGTACCGATGACTCTGGAAACACCATATATTTT. Full variable domain (missing parts from reference TRBV18 and TRBJ1-3): NAGVMQNPRHLVRRRGQEARLRCSPMKGHSHVYWYRQLPEEGLKFMVYLQKENIIDESGMPKERFSAEFPKEGPSILRIQQVVRGDSAAYFCASSRVTSSTDDSGNTIYFGEGSWLTVV.

The table lists this clone with a few counts. The chain employs TRBV18 and TRBJ1-1; 7 nucleotides line up with TRBD1. This CDR3 spans 14 amino acids. V lost 3 bases and J lost 4; bases outside the gene matches: 5. Germline CDR1 is KGHSH and CDR2 is LQKENI. As DNA, the CDR3 is TGTGCCAGCTCACCTTACAGGGGAGCCACTGAAGCTTTCTTT. Its protein product is CASSPYRGATEAFF.

This clone was recorded only once. The chain uses TRBV4-2 and TRBJ1-6; TRBD1 agrees at 9 bases. Germline loops: CDR1 LGHNA, CDR2 YNFKEQ. The CDR3 is 16 residues long. J gave up 3 bases and V 5 bases, and 5 bases lay outside the gene matches. Here the CDR3 DNA reads TGTGCCAGCAGCTCGCGGACAGGGGACTATAATTCACCCCTCCACTTT. Its protein is CASSSRTGDYNSPLHF.

The chain has TRBV6-5 and TRBJ1-1, with no clear D. V lost 0 bases to trimming and J lost 1 base, with 6 bases between them. In germline, CDR1 is MNHEY, CDR2 SVGAGI. This CDR3 contains 14 residues. CDR3 sequence (DNA): TGTGCCAGCAGTTACTCCGAGGGGAACACTGAAGCTTTCTTT. Translated: CASSYSEGNTEAFF.

CDR3 region: CASSLGGSLREKLFF. The CDR3 bases are TGTGCCAGCAGCTTAGGGGGGTCTTTACGGGAAAAACTGTTTTTT. The rearrangement joins TRBV7-2 to TRBJ1-4, with a possible D match to TRBD1 (5 bases). Trimming left V 1 base short and J 8 bases short, with 14 bases between. Germline values: CDR1 SGHTA, CDR2 FQGNSA. CDR3 length: 15 residues.

The CDR3: CASSLLGAPGNEQFF. The DNA of the CDR3 is TGTGCCAGCAGCTTACTGGGGGCCCCTGGCAATGAGCAGTTCTTC. This chain uses TRBV7-6 with TRBJ2-1; TRBD1 is a possible D gene (6 bases). Between the trimmed V and J ends, which lost 2 bases and 6 bases, there was a span of 14 bases. The CDR3 has 15 amino acids. CDR1 and CDR2 from the germline V gene are SGHVS and FNYEAQ. Full variable domain (rest looked up from reference TRBV7-6 and TRBJ2-1): GAGVSQSPRYKVTKRGQDVALRCDPISGHVSLYWYRQALGQGPEFLTYFNYEAQQDKSGLPNDRFSAERPEGSISTLTIQRTEQRDSAMYRCASSLLGAPGNEQFFGPGTRLTVL.

The chain recombines TRBV19 with TRBJ2-7; D not certain. The CDR3 is 14 amino acids. V lost 2 bases to trimming and J lost 3 bases, with 11 bases between them. Germline V gene lookup returns CDR1 LNHDA and CDR2 SQIVND (reference sequence). The CDR3 sequence: CASSISVRFYEQYF. The CDR3 DNA reads as TGTGCCAGTAGTATAAGCGTCAGGTTCTACGAGCAGTACTTC.

The chain is built from TRBV7-9 and TRBJ2-2; no firm D call. CDR3 length: 12 amino acids. Trimming cost V 1 base and J 10 bases, with 7 bases left between them. The germline gives CDR1 SEHNR, CDR2 FQNEAQ (reference sequence). CDR3 protein: CASSLVSAELFF. CDR3 in DNA: TGTGCCAGCAGCTTAGTTTCGGCGGAGCTGTTTTTT.

This CDR3 reads CASRTGEGQYTEAFF. The CDR3 bases are TGTGCCAGTAGGACTGGGGAGGGACAGTACACTGAAGCTTTCTTT. This chain uses TRBV19 with TRBJ1-1, with 7 bases fitting TRBD1. Germline CDR1 is LNHDA and CDR2 is SQIVND (reference sequence). This CDR3 is built from 15 residues. V was pared by 6 bases and J by 3 bases, with 10 bases of the junction left unmatched.

This clone was seen only a few times. The genes are TRBV30 and TRBJ1-4, with D possibly TRBD1 on 6 matching bases. Germline CDR1 GTSNPN, CDR2 SVGIG (reference sequence). This CDR3 contains 15 residues. V was pared by 0 bases and J by 4 bases, with 12 bases between. The CDR3 spells CAWSVPGAGNEKLFF. The CDR3 DNA reads as TGTGCCTGGAGTGTACCAGGGGCTGGTAATGAAAAACTGTTTTTT.

This clone was detected many times. The chain employs TRBV5-6 and TRBJ1-6, with D possibly matching TRBD1 (6 bases). The V end was cut by 5 bases, the J end by 9 bases, with 15 bases between. Germline V gene data show CDR1 as SGHDT and CDR2 as YYEEEE. The CDR3 covers 14 residues. Written as DNA, the CDR3 is TGTGCCAGCAGTTACGACAGGTTGAGTTCACCCCTCCACTTT. This translates into CASSYDRLSSPLHF.